This T cell receptor beta chain derives from a study of CD8 T cells in ankylosing spondylitis. This clonotype came up a few times. Its specificity is not known. Each CDR3 protein is one row after TCRdb ran MiXCR on the 5' RACE reads. Of hundreds of thousands of distinct CDR3 sequences listed, approximately 11% are singletons. Study outcomes and limitations: Seven to nine highly homologous variants made up a TCR beta motif, and this motif appeared characteristic of ankylosing spondylitis blood. Clones linked to the disease showed a CD8+ phenotype. They occurred at relatively low frequencies in peripheral blood. Within matched ankylosing spondylitis synovial fluid, disease-linked clones were reportedly significantly enriched.

The CDR3 covers 12 residues. V lost 6 bases to trimming and J lost 6 bases, with 12 bases between them. The sequencing sample was made of blood, either unsorted or a sorted T cell fraction (not recorded which). The receptor was derived from a male donor with ankylosing spondylitis. The chain is built from TRBV12-3 or TRBV12-4 and TRBJ2-7; D call uncertain. The CDR3 reads CASSLLVVEQYF. The CDR3 DNA reads as TGTGCCAGCAGCCTACTTGTCGTCGAGCAGTACTTC.